This T cell receptor (beta chain) was recovered during a study of T cell repertoires in cytomegalovirus infection. From the reads, TCRdb called clonotypes with MiXCR, one entry per CDR3 protein. The data hold 300,000 to 400,000 distinct CDR3 sequences, with just under 30% observed a single time. At least ten counts were recorded for this clonotype. Its antigen is still unknown. V was shortened by 0 bases and J by 5 bases, with 11 bases between the two germline ends. The CDR3 is 15 residues long. CDR1 is SGHTA and CDR2 is FQGNSA in the germline V gene. The sample here was cultured PBMCs, taken from culture after CMV antigen stimulation. The rearrangement joins TRBV7-2 to TRBJ1-5; D is unresolved. This TCR came from a human donor in good health (CMV status not recorded). Some clones in this sample may be carry-over from other donors' samples. CDR3 region: CASSLAATADQPQHF. The CDR3 nucleotides read TGTGCCAGCAGCTTAGCTGCGACCGCGGATCAGCCCCAGCATTTT.